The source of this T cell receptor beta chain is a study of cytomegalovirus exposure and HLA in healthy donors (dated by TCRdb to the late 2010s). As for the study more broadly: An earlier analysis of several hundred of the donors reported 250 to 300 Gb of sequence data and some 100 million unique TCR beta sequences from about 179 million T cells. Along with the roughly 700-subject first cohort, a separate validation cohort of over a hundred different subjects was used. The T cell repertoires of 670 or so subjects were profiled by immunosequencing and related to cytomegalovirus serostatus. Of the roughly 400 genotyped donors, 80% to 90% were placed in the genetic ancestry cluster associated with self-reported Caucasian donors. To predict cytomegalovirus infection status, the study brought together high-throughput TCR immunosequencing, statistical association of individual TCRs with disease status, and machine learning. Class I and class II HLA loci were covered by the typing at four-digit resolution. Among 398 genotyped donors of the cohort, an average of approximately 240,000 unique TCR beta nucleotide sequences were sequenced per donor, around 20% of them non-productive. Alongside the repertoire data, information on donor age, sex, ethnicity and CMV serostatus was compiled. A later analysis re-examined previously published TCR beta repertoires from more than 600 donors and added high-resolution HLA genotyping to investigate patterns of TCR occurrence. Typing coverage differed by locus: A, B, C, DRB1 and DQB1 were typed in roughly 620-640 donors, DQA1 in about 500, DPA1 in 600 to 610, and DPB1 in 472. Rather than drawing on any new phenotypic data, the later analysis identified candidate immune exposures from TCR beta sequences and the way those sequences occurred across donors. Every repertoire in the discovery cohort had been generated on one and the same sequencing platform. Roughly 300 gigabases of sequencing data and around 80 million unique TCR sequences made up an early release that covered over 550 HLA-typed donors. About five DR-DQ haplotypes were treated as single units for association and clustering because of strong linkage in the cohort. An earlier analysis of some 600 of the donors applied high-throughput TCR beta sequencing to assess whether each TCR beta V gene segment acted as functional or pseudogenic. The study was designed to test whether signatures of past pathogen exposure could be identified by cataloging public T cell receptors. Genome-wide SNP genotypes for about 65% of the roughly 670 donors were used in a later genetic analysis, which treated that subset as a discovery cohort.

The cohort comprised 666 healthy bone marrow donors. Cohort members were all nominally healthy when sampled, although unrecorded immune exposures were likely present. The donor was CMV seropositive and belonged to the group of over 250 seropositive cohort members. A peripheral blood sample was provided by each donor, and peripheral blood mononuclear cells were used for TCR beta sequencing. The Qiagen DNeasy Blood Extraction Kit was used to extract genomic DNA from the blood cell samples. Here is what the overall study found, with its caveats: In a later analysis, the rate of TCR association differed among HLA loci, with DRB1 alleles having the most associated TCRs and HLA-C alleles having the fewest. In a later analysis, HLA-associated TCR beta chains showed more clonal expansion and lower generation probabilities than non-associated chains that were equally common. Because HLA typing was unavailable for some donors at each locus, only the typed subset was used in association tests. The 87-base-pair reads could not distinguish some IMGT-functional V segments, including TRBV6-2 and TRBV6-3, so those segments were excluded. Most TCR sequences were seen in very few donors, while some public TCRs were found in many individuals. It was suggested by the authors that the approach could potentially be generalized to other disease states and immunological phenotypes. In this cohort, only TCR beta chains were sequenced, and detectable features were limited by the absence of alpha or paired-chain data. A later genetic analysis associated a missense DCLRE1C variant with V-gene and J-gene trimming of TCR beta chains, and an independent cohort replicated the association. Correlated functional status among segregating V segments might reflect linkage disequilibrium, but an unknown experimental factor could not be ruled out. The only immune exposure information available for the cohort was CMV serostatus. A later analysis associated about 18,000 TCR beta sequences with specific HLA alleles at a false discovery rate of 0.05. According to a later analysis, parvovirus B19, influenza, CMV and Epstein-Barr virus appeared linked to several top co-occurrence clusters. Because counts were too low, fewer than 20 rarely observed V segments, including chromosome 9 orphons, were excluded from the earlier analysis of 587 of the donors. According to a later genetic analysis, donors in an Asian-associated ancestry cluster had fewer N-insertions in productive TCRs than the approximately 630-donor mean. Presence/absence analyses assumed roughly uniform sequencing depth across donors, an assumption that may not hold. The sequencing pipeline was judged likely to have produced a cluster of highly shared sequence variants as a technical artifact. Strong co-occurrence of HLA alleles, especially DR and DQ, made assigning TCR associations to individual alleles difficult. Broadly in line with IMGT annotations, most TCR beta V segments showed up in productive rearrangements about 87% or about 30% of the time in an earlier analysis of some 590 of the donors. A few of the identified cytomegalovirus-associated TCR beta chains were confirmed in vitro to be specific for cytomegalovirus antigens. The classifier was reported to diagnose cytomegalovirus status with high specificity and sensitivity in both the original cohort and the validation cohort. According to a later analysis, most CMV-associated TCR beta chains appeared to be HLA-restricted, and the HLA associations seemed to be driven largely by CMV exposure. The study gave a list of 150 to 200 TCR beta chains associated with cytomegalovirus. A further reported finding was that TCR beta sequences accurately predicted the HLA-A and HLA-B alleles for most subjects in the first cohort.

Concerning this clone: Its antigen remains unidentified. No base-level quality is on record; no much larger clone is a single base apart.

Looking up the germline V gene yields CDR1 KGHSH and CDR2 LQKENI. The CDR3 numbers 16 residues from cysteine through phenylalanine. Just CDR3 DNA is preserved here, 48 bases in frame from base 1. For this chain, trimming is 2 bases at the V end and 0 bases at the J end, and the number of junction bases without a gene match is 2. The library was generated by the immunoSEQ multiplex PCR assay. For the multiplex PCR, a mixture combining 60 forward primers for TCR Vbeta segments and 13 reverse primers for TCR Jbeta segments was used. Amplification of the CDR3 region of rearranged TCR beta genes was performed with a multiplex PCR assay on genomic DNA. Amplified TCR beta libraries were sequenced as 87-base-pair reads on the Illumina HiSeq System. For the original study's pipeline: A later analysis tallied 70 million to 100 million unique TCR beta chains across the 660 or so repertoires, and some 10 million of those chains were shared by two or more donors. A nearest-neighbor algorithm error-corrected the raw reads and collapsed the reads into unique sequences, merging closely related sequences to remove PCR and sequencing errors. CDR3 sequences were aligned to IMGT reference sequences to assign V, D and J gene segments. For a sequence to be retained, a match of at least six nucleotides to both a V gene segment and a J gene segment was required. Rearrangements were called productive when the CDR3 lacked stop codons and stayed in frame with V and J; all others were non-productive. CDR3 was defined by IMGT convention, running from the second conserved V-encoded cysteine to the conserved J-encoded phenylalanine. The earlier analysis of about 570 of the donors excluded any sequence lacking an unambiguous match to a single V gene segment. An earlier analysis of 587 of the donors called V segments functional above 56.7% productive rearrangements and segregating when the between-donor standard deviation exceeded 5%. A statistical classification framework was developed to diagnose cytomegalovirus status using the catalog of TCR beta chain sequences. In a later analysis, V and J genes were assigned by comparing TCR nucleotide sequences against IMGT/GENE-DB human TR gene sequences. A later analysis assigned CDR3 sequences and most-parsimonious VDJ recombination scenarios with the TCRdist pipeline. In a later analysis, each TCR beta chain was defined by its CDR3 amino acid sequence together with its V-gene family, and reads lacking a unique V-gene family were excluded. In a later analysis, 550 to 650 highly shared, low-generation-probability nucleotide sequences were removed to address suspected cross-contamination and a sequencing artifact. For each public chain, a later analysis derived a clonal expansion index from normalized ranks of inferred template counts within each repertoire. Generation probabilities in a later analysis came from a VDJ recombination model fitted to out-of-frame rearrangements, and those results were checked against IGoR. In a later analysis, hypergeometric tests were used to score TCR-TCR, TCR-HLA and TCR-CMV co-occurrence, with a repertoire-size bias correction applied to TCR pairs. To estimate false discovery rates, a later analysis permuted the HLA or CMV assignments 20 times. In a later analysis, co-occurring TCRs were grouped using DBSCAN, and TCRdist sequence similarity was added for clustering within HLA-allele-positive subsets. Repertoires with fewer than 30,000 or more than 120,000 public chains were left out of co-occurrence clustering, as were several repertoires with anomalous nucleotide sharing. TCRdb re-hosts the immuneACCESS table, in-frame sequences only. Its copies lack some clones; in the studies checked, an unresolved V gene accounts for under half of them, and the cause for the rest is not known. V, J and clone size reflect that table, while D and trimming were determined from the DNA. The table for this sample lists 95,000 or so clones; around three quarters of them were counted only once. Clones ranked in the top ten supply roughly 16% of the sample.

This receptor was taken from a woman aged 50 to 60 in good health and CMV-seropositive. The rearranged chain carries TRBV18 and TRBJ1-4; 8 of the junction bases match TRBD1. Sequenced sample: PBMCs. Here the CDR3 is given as CASSPRQGSTNEKLFF. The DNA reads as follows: TGTGCCAGCTCACCAAGACAGGGGTCAACTAATGAAAAACTGTTTTTT.